A selection of T cell receptor beta chains follows, all from one sample in a study of radiotherapy plus CTLA-4 blockade in lung cancer. The data were produced by immunoSEQ multiplex PCR, yet TCRdb's version contains in-frame clones alone and is incomplete. The sample lists 40,000 to 55,000 clones, roughly three quarters occurring once. Source: peripheral blood, taken from a patient treated with radiotherapy plus ipilimumab. The receptors originated from a human donor with non-small cell lung cancer whose response to radiotherapy plus ipilimumab could not be evaluated. Each CDR3 is given with its conserved first and last residue. The order of the fields is D gene, V gene, clone size, J gene, CDR3 protein, CDR3 DNA. The D gene is left open where the match is weak. A row's size may be missing; if present it is once, few, many or a size class.

.	TRBV7-3	few	TRBJ2-5	CASSLTVAETQYF	TGTGCCAGCAGCTTAACGGTGGCAGAGACCCAGTACTTC
TRBD2	TRBV7-3	.	TRBJ2-7	CASSLGPRTSGRSHGSYEQYF	TGTGCCAGCAGCTTAGGTCCGAGAACTAGCGGGAGGAGTCATGGCTCCTACGAGCAGTACTTC
.	TRBV28	.	TRBJ1-3	CASSLGRRAHPGNTIYF	TGTGCCAGCAGTTTAGGCCGCAGGGCCCACCCTGGAAACACCATATATTTT
.	TRBV6-6	once	TRBJ1-2	CASRQPTSNYGYTF	TGTGCCAGCAGACAGCCAACTTCTAACTATGGCTACACCTTC
TRBD1	TRBV4-3	medium-sized	TRBJ2-7	CASSHDRGPPYEQYF	TGCGCCAGCAGCCACGACAGGGGCCCTCCCTACGAGCAGTACTTC
TRBD2	TRBV7-3	.	TRBJ2-1	CASSPRLAGDNEQFF	TGTGCCAGCAGCCCCCGACTAGCGGGGGACAATGAGCAGTTCTTC
.	TRBV5-4	.	TRBJ1-3	CASSDQGNYGNTIYF	TGTGCCAGCAGCGATCAGGGGAATTATGGAAACACCATATATTTT
.	TRBV19	.	TRBJ2-3	CATTAHGGTDTQYF	TGTGCCACCACGGCACACGGGGGCACAGATACGCAGTATTTT
TRBD1	TRBV7-3	.	TRBJ1-2	CASSPRDRGNYGYTF	TGTGCCAGCAGCCCTCGGGACAGGGGGAACTATGGCTACACCTTC
.	TRBV28	.	TRBJ1-3	CASSLPGQQTGNTIYF	TGTGCCAGCAGTCTCCCGGGACAACAAACCGGAAACACCATATATTTT
TRBD2	TRBV7-3	.	TRBJ2-1	CASSRTSGRGNEQFF	TGTGCCAGCAGCAGAACTAGCGGGAGGGGCAATGAGCAGTTCTTC
.	TRBV28	.	TRBJ2-6	CASLTGSTLSGANVLTF	TGTGCCAGTCTTACAGGGTCGACCCTCTCTGGGGCCAACGTCCTGACTTTC
.	TRBV28	.	TRBJ2-2	CASSLGDFTGELFF	TGTGCCAGCAGTTTAGGGGACTTTACCGGGGAGCTGTTTTTT
.	TRBV4-3	few	TRBJ1-4	CASSYTGNNEKLFF	TGCGCCAGCAGCTACACGGGGAACAATGAAAAACTGTTTTTT
TRBD2	TRBV9	.	TRBJ2-2	CASSPRTSYTGELFF	TGTGCCAGCAGCCCCCGGACTAGCTACACCGGGGAGCTGTTTTTT
TRBD1	TRBV19	few	TRBJ1-1	CASSRRQGASTEAFF	TGTGCCAGTAGTAGACGACAGGGGGCGTCGACTGAAGCTTTCTTT
TRBD1	TRBV4-1	.	TRBJ1-5	CASSRTTTRGRQPQHF	TGCGCCAGCAGCCGAACTACTACCAGGGGGCGTCAGCCCCAGCATTTT
.	TRBV5-4	.	TRBJ2-3	CASSFQDTQYF	TGTGCCAGCAGCTTTCAGGATACGCAGTATTTT
TRBD1	TRBV30	few	TRBJ1-1	CAWSRGVWGTENTEAFF	TGTGCCTGGAGTCGAGGCGTATGGGGGACAGAGAACACTGAAGCTTTCTTT
.	TRBV6-1	.	TRBJ2-3	CASSLTIRDTQYF	TGTGCCAGCAGTCTAACCATTCGGGATACGCAGTATTTT
TRBD2	TRBV2	.	TRBJ2-3	CASSEWGGTDTQYF	TGTGCCAGCAGTGAGTGGGGGGGGACAGATACGCAGTATTTT
.	TRBV12-1	.	TRBJ2-1	CASSQHPGNEQFF	TGTGCCAGCAGCCAACACCCGGGGAATGAGCAGTTCTTC
TRBD2	TRBV4-2	.	TRBJ2-7	CASSSGLAGDEQYF	TGTGCCAGCAGTTCTGGACTAGCGGGGGACGAGCAGTACTTC
.	TRBV7-9	.	TRBJ1-2	CASSLGEGFGYTF	TGTGCCAGCAGCTTAGGGGAGGGTTTCGGCTACACCTTC
TRBD2	TRBV6-5	.	TRBJ2-1	CASSSGTSGNNEQFF	TGTGCCAGCAGTAGCGGGACTAGCGGGAACAATGAGCAGTTCTTC
TRBD2	TRBV18	.	TRBJ2-3	CASSPTGTSADTQYF	TGTGCCAGCTCACCTACCGGGACTAGTGCAGATACGCAGTATTTT
.	TRBV6-6	medium-sized	TRBJ1-1	CASSQGLSTEAFF	TGTGCCAGCAGCCAGGGGCTGAGCACTGAAGCTTTCTTT
TRBD1	TRBV28	few	TRBJ2-7	CASSFDTGTGTNYEQYF	TGTGCCAGCAGTTTCGATACCGGGACAGGGACCAACTACGAGCAGTACTTC
.	TRBV6-6	.	TRBJ1-5	CASSYSTTSPQHF	TGTGCCAGCAGTTACTCGACTACGTCGCCCCAGCATTTT
.	TRBV5-4	.	TRBJ1-5	CASSLDRNQPQHF	TGTGCCAGCAGCTTAGACAGGAATCAGCCCCAGCATTTT
TRBD1	TRBV10-3	.	TRBJ2-7	CAISGGTGTRNEQYF	TGTGCCATCAGTGGGGGGACAGGAACCAGGAACGAGCAGTACTTC
.	TRBV30	.	TRBJ2-5	CAWSRTEIRSGQETQYF	TGTGCCTGGAGCCGGACCGAAATCCGCTCGGGACAAGAGACCCAGTACTTC
.	TRBV19	.	TRBJ1-3	CARATGSGNTIYF	TGTGCCAGGGCGACGGGCTCTGGAAACACCATATATTTT